The entry below describes one T cell receptor beta chain. As originally analysed: Researchers report that nucleated cell counts were estimated from reference gene primer amplification. The repertoire was sequenced with immunoSEQ multiplex PCR; TCRdb's copy has only in-frame clones and lacks some. V and J calls and clone size are given by that table; D and trimming were obtained from the DNA. The table lists around 86,000 clones, around 85% of them singletons. These data originate in a study of blood T cell repertoires in COVID-19. Study-wide background: Samples representing acute and convalescent COVID-19 were sourced from the United States, Italy and Spain. PBMCs, B-cell-depleted T cells, or T cells provided the cDNA or gDNA that made up the material.

CDR1 and CDR2 (germline): SGHRS, YFSETQ. V gave up 2 bases and J gave up 3 bases; unmatched junction bases: 10. This CDR3 is built from 17 residues. This TCR derives from an elderly man with acute or convalescent COVID-19. Sample: peripheral blood. This chain joins TRBV5-1 and TRBJ1-4, with 7 nucleotides matching TRBD1. CDR3 DNA sequence: TGCGCCAGCAGCTTTTACCCTCGGACAGGTCCTAATGAAAAACTGTTTTTT. It codes for CASSFYPRTGPNEKLFF.